Included here is one TCR beta chain sequence, with context. This CDR3 contains 14 residues. V shed 6 bases and J shed 0 bases, with 11 bases lying between them. The germline V gene encodes CDR1 KGHSH and CDR2 LQKENI. The sample belongs to a study of blood T cell repertoires in COVID-19. Sequencing was performed with immunoSEQ multiplex PCR; in TCRdb, only in-frame clones are kept and a portion is missing. The table includes some 530,000 clones, approximately 85% detected once. V gene TRBV18 combines with J gene TRBJ1-1; D might be TRBD1 (6 bases). The material sequenced was peripheral blood. The clonotype comes from a human donor in a cohort sampled during active COVID-19. The CDR3 DNA reads as TGTGCCAGCTCGATACAGGGCCTGAACACTGAAGCTTTCTTT. It codes for CASSIQGLNTEAFF.